This T cell receptor (beta chain) was found in a study of T cells in Graves' hyperthyroidism and ophthalmopathy. In germline, CDR1 is SGDLS, CDR2 YYNGEE. The trim removed 2 bases at V and 4 bases at J, leaving 6 bases unmatched. There are 14 residues in the CDR3. Hyperthyroidism in the patients, aged 18 to 65, was newly diagnosed and under 2 months in duration. PBMCs were sourced from roughly 9.1 ml fresh peripheral blood. Study-wide results and caveats: The model anticipated ophthalmopathy a median about 6.5 months pre-onset.

Researchers amplified the TCR beta CDR3 regions from RNA transcripts. HTBI primers were employed in a first-round RT-PCR of the TCR CDR3. Using its own MiXCR run on the multiplex PCR reads, TCRdb lists one record per CDR3 protein. The sample has some 270,000 distinct CDR3 sequences; 10% to 15% are singletons. This clonotype was counted many times. Antigen specificity is unknown. This sequence was found in a woman aged 25 to 39 with Graves' hyperthyroidism that later progressed to Graves' ophthalmopathy. Sequenced material: blood. The V gene is TRBV9, the J gene TRBJ2-7; 7 bases align to TRBD1. In DNA form, the CDR3 reads TGTGCCAGCAGCGTCGCCGGGACAGAGTACGAGCAGTACTTC. Its translation is CASSVAGTEYEQYF.